Here is one T cell receptor (beta chain) with its context. Profiling relied on immunoSEQ multiplex PCR, and the TCRdb table lists in-frame clones only, not all of them. Altogether approximately 25,000 clones are present, about 77% being singletons, with the ten largest covering roughly 24%. These data come from a study of radiotherapy plus CTLA-4 blockade in lung cancer. Participants had chemo-refractory metastatic non-small-cell lung cancer and were treated with focal radiation plus ipilimumab CTLA-4 blockade. The germline gives CDR1 SGHAT, CDR2 FQNNGV. V was pared by 1 base and J by 5 bases, with 18 bases between. This CDR3 spans 16 amino acids.

Source: peripheral blood, taken from a patient treated with radiotherapy plus ipilimumab. The sequence derives from a human donor with non-small cell lung cancer that progressed on radiotherapy plus ipilimumab. The chain uses TRBV11-2 and TRBJ2-7; D ambiguous. The CDR3 sequence is CASSLGLGSIRDEQYF. CDR3 coding DNA: TGTGCCAGCAGCTTAGGGCTAGGATCCATTCGGGACGAGCAGTACTTC.